Presented here are 18 T cell receptor beta chains from one specimen sequenced in a study of T cells in Graves' hyperthyroidism and ophthalmopathy. Amplification yielded TCR beta CDR3 regions, with RNA transcripts as the source. The TCR CDR3 was amplified in a first-round RT-PCR using the HTBI primer set. TCRdb called the multiplex PCR reads again in MiXCR, with one record for every CDR3 protein. The table shows approximately 300,000 distinct CDR3 sequences, with roughly 20% occurring only once. The sequencing input was blood. Source of these receptors: a man aged 45 to 65 with Graves' ophthalmopathy.

The sample holds many counts of this clonotype. This rearrangement joins TRBV6-5 to TRBJ2-1, with TRBD2 matching 9 bases. Germline V gives CDR1 MNHEY, CDR2 SVGAGI. Unmatched junction bases numbered 8, after V lost 2 bases and J lost 6 bases. This CDR3 has 16 residues. The DNA for the CDR3 is TGTGCCAGCAGTTACGCCGGTCTAGCGGGACCCAATGAGCAGTTCTTC. It translates to CASSYAGLAGPNEQFF.

Here the CDR3 reads CASSMGTGGHSPLHF. The CDR3 region has the DNA TGCGCCAGCAGCATGGGGACAGGCGGCCATTCACCCCTCCACTTT. The chain couples TRBV5-1 to TRBJ1-6; 8 bases map to TRBD1. Trimming removed 4 bases from V and 8 bases from J; junction bases left unmatched: 8. The CDR3 contains 15 residues. Germline loops: CDR1 SGHRS, CDR2 YFSETQ.

The table lists this clonotype with a few counts. This chain joins TRBV9 and TRBJ1-4, with a tentative D call TRBD1 (5 bases). Trimming cost V 2 bases and J 2 bases, with 10 bases left between them. Germline V CDR1 and CDR2: SGDLS, YYNGEE. The CDR3 is 15 amino acids. The CDR3 sequence: CASSVGGATNEKLFF. For the CDR3, the DNA is TGTGCCAGCAGCGTGGGGGGTGCGACTAATGAAAAACTGTTTTTT.

This clonotype was observed many times. The chain uses TRBV24-1 and TRBJ2-3; D not certain. V was trimmed by 4 bases and J by 4 bases, leaving 14 bases between them. Germline loops: CDR1 KGHDR, CDR2 SFDVKD. This CDR3 has 15 amino acids. CDR3 region: CATSDPSPSADTQYF. DNA for the CDR3: TGTGCCACCAGTGACCCAAGCCCCTCGGCAGATACGCAGTATTTT.

This chain uses TRBV6-5 with TRBJ2-7, with 8 bases identical to TRBD2. CDR3 length equals 16 residues. The junction had 9 bases not matched to a gene; V was cut back by 0 bases and J by 5 bases. Germline V CDR1 and CDR2: MNHEY, SVGAGI. The CDR3 loop reads CASSYSKGLGVHEQYF. The CDR3 DNA reads as TGTGCCAGCAGTTACTCGAAGGGACTAGGTGTCCACGAGCAGTACTTC.

The chain is built from TRBV5-1 and TRBJ1-1; 12 bases are shared with TRBD1. This CDR3 is 16 amino acids long. With 4 bases clipped from V and 5 bases from J, the junction kept 9 bases outside the gene matches. The germline CDR1 and CDR2 sequences are SGHRS and YFSETQ. CDR3 amino acids: CASSPGQGAFGTEAFF. CDR3 DNA sequence: TGCGCCAGCAGCCCGGGACAGGGGGCTTTCGGAACTGAAGCTTTCTTT.

This clonotype has at least ten counts. This rearrangement joins TRBV3-1 to TRBJ2-5; 8 bases are a match to TRBD2. After removal of 6 bases from V and 5 bases from J, the junction contained 8 bases not matched to a gene. The CDR3 length is 14 residues. The germline V gene encodes CDR1 LGHDT and CDR2 YNNKEL (reference sequence). This CDR3 is CASRISGSGETQYF. The DNA for the CDR3 is TGTGCCAGCAGGATAAGCGGGAGCGGGGAGACCCAGTACTTC.

This clonotype was detected ten times or more. The V call is TRBV30, the J call TRBJ1-1; no clear D. Per germline, CDR1 GTSNPN and CDR2 SVGIG (reference sequence). The CDR3 runs 12 residues. V was cut by 3 bases and J by 1 base, with 6 bases left in between. The DNA of the CDR3 is TGTGCCTGGAGCCCCGGGAACACTGAAGCTTTCTTT. Its translation: CAWSPGNTEAFF. The variable domain in full, with the rest retrieved from reference TRBV30 and TRBJ1-1, is SQTIHQWPATLVQPVGSPLSLECTVEGTSNPNLYWYRQAAGRGLQLLFYSVGIGQISSEVPQNLSASRPQDRQFILSSKKLLLSDSGFYLCAWSPGNTEAFFGQGTRLTVV.

Many counts were recorded for this clonotype. The rearrangement uses TRBV2 and TRBJ2-1; D gene uncertain. Trimming left V 6 bases short and J 10 bases short, with 10 bases between. CDR3 size: 11 residues. The germline CDR1 and CDR2 sequences are SNHLY and FYNNEI. This CDR3 reads CASRVSGEQFF. Written as DNA, the CDR3 is TGTGCCAGCAGGGTCTCCGGCGAGCAGTTCTTC.

This clonotype was counted many times. The V call is TRBV30, the J call TRBJ2-3, with TRBD2 matching over 7 bases. The trim removed 3 bases at V and 5 bases at J, leaving 11 bases unmatched. The CDR3 runs 15 residues. Germline V gene sequence: CDR1 GTSNPN, CDR2 SVGIG (reference sequence). CDR3 coding DNA: TGTGCCTGGAGCTGGACTAGACGTTTGGGAGATACGCAGTATTTT. It yields the protein CAWSWTRRLGDTQYF. Together with reference TRBV30 and TRBJ2-3, the CDR3 gives the full variable domain: SQTIHQWPATLVQPVGSPLSLECTVEGTSNPNLYWYRQAAGRGLQLLFYSVGIGQISSEVPQNLSASRPQDRQFILSSKKLLLSDSGFYLCAWSWTRRLGDTQYFGPGTRLTVL.

The chain carries TRBV19 and TRBJ2-1; 14 bases map to TRBD2. V shed 1 base, J shed 9 bases, and the junction held 11 bases outside the gene matches. This CDR3 region has 18 residues. The germline CDR1 and CDR2 sequences are LNHDA and SQIVND (reference sequence). CDR3 bases: TGTGCCAGTAGTATAGTCTCGACTAGCGGGAGGGCCTTCGCTGAGCAGTTCTTC. Translated, it gives CASSIVSTSGRAFAEQFF.

This clonotype was observed a handful of times. V usage is TRBV7-8 and J usage is TRBJ1-4; tentative D call: TRBD1 (5 bases). The V and J ends lost 1 base and 8 bases respectively, with 11 bases between them. CDR1 and CDR2 (germline): SGHVS, FQNEAQ. The CDR3 sequence is 14 residues long. The CDR3 sequence is CASSLGGSREKLFF. The CDR3 DNA follows: TGTGCCAGCAGCTTAGGGGGGTCCAGAGAAAAACTGTTTTTT.

This clonotype has a count of ten or more. This rearrangement joins TRBV20-1 to TRBJ1-1; maybe TRBD1 (5 bases). Germline V gene lookup returns CDR1 DFQATT and CDR2 SNEGSKA (reference sequence). The CDR3 covers 15 residues. The V gene lost 0 bases and the J gene lost 11 bases, with 22 bases spanning the gap. The CDR3, as DNA: TGCAGTGCTAGAGATCTTACGGGGACGCCAATTGAGGCTTTCTTT. Encoded protein: CSARDLTGTPIEAFF.

Ten or more counts support this clonotype. The chain has TRBV2 and TRBJ1-1; D uncertain. Per germline, CDR1 SNHLY and CDR2 FYNNEI. There are 13 residues in the CDR3. Trimming shortened V by 11 bases and J by 2 bases, and 15 bases separated the two germline ends. CDR3 bases: TGTGCCGGCCTTCGGGAGATCAACACTGAAGCTTTCTTT. Amino acid sequence: CAGLREINTEAFF.

This clonotype showed up just a few times. The V and J genes are TRBV11-2 and TRBJ1-2; 9 positions agree with TRBD1. J lost 6 bases, V lost 1 base, and 6 bases had no gene match. The CDR3 runs to 15 residues. Germline CDR1 and CDR2: SGHAT and FQNNGV. CDR3 amino acids: CASSLGVGQGDGYTF. In DNA form, the CDR3 reads TGTGCCAGCAGCTTAGGCGTGGGACAGGGCGATGGCTACACCTTC.

The chain is built from TRBV5-1 and TRBJ2-5; D is uncertain. Germline CDR1 reads SGHRS; CDR2 reads YFSETQ. The length of the CDR3 is 11 residues. The ends were cut back, 3 bases at V and 11 bases at J, with 11 bases in the middle. The chain's CDR3 is CASSYPDPQYF. The CDR3 coding sequence is TGCGCCAGCAGCTACCCCGACCCACAGTACTTC.

This clonotype occurred a few times. V is TRBV3-1 and J is TRBJ2-5, with 10 bases that match TRBD2. The V gene end was trimmed by 1 base and the J gene end by 1 base; junction bases not matched to a gene: 12. The CDR3 sequence is 19 residues long. In germline, CDR1 is LGHDT, CDR2 YNNKEL (reference sequence). The CDR3 nucleotides read TGTGCCAGCAGCCAAGGGGTATGGGGAACTAGCGGGACCCAAGAGACCCAGTACTTC. Translation gives CASSQGVWGTSGTQETQYF.

This clonotype was seen many times. This chain connects TRBV2 to TRBJ2-2; 8 nucleotides line up with TRBD2. Germline V gene lookup returns CDR1 SNHLY and CDR2 FYNNEI. Trimming removed 1 base from V and 6 bases from J; junction bases left unmatched: 4. This CDR3 contains 15 residues. The CDR3 DNA reads TGTGCCAGCAGTGAAGGCGCGGGAGGTGCCGGGGAGCTGTTTTTT. This codes for CASSEGAGGAGELFF.